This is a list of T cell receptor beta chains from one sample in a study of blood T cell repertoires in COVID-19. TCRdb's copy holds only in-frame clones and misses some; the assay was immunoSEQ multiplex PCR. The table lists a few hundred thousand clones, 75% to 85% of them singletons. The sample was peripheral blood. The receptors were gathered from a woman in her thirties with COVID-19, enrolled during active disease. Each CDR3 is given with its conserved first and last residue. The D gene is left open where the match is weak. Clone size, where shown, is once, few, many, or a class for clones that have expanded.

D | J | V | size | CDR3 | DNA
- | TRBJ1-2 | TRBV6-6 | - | CASSSWGDGYTF | TGTGCCAGCAGTTCATGGGGGGATGGCTACACCTTC
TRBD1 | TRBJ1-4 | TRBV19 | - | CASSAPGQGNEKLFF | TGTGCCAGTAGTGCCCCGGGACAGGGAAATGAAAAACTGTTTTTT
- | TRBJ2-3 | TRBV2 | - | CASSVVTNTDTQYF | TGTGCCAGCAGTGTCGTTACAAACACAGATACGCAGTATTTT
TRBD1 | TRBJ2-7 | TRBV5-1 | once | CASSLEIQGADEQYF | TGCGCCAGCAGCTTGGAGATCCAGGGGGCGGACGAGCAGTACTTC
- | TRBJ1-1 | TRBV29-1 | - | CSVCRRQNTEAFF | TGCAGCGTTTGTCGGCGGCAAAACACTGAAGCTTTCTTT
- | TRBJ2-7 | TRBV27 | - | CAAAEGRISYEQYF | TGTGCCGCGGCCGAGGGTAGGATATCCTACGAGCAGTACTTC
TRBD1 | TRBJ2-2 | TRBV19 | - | CASRGQGGTGELFF | TGTGCCAGTAGAGGACAGGGAGGCACCGGGGAGCTGTTTTTT
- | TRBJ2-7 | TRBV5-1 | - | CASRDVGGRQYF | TGCGCCAGCCGCGATGTTGGGGGCCGGCAGTACTTC
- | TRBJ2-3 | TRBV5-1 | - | CASSPRGRGQGDTQYF | TGCGCCAGCAGCCCCCGGGGGCGGGGGCAGGGAGATACGCAGTATTTT
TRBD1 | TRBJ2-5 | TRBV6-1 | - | CASSDRTGGSAGETQYF | TGTGCCAGCAGTGACCGGACAGGGGGCTCGGCAGGGGAGACCCAGTACTTC
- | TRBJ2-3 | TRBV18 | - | CASSPPAGNTDTQYF | TGTGCCAGCTCACCACCGGCAGGGAACACAGATACGCAGTATTTT
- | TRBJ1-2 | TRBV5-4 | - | CASSLWGAYGYTF | TGTGCCAGCAGCTTGTGGGGAGCCTATGGCTACACCTTC
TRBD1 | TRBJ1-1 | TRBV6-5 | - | CASSRTSTGYTEAFF | TGTGCCAGCAGCCGAACTTCGACAGGGTACACTGAAGCTTTCTTT